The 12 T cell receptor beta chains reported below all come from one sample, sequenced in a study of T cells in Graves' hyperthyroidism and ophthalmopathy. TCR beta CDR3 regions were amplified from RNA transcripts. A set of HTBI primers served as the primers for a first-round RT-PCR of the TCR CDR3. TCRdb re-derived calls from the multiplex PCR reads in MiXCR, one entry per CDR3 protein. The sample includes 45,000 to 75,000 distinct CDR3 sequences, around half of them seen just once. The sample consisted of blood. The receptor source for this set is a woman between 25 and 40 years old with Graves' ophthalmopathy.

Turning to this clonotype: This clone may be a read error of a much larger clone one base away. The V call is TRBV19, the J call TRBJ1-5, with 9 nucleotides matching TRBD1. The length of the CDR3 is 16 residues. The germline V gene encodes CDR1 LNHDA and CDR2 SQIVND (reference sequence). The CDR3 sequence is CAGSLIGGQGDQPQHF. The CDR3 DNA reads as TGTGCCGGTAGCCTCATAGGGGGACAGGGTGATCAGCCCCAGCATTTT.

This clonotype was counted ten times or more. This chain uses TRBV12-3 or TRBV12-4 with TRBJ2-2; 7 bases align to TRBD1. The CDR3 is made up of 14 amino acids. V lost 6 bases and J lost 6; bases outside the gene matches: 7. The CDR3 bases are TGTGCCAGCAGACGTAGACAGGGCTCCGGGGAGCTGTTTTTT. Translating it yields CASRRRQGSGELFF.

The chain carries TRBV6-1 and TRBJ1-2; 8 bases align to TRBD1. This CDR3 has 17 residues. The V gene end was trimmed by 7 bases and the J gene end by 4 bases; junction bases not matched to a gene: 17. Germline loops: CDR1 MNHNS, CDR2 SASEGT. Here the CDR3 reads CASTTSVTGDTVYGYTF. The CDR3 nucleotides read TGTGCCAGCACCACAAGCGTGACAGGGGACACCGTCTATGGCTACACCTTC.

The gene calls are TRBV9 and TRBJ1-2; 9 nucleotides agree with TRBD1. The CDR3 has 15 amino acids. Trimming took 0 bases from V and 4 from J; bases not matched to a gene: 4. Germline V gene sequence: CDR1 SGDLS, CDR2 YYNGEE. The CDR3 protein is CASSVASTGGYGYTF. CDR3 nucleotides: TGTGCCAGCAGCGTAGCTTCGACAGGGGGCTATGGCTACACCTTC.

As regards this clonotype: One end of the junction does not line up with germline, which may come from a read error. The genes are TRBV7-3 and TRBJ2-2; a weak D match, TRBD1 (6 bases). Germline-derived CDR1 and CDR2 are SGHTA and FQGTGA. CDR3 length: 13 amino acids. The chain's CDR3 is CASSIQGDNEQFF. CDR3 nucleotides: TGTGCCAGCAGCATACAGGGAGACAATGAGCAGTTTTTT.

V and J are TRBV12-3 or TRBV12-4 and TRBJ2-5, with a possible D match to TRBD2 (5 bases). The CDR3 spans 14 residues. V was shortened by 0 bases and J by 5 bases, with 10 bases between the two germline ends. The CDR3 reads CASSLAGEGETQYF. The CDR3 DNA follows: TGTGCCAGCAGTTTAGCGGGAGAGGGTGAGACCCAGTACTTC.

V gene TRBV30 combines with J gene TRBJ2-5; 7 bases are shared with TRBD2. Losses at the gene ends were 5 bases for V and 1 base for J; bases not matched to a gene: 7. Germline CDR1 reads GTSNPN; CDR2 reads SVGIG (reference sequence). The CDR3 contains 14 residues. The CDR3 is CAWAGTISQETQYF. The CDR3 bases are TGTGCCTGGGCCGGGACTATTAGCCAAGAGACCCAGTACTTC.

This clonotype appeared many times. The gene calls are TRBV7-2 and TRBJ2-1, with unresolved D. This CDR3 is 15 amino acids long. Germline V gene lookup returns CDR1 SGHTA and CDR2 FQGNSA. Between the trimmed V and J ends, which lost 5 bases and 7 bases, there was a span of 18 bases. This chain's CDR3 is CASSNRAGLGNEQFF. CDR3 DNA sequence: TGTGCCAGCAGCAATAGAGCCGGGCTAGGGAATGAGCAGTTCTTC. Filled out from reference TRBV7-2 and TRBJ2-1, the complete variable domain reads GAGVSQSPSNKVTEKGKDVELRCDPISGHTALYWYRQSLGQGLEFLIYFQGNSAPDKSGLPSDRFSAERTGGSVSTLTIQRTQQEDSAVYLCASSNRAGLGNEQFFGPGTRLTVL.

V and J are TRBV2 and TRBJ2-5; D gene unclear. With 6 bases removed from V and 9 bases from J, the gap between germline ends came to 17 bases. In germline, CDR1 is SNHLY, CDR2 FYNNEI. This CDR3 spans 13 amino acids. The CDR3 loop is CASRNRANQPQYF. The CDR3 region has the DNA TGTGCCAGCAGGAATAGGGCCAATCAGCCCCAGTACTTC.

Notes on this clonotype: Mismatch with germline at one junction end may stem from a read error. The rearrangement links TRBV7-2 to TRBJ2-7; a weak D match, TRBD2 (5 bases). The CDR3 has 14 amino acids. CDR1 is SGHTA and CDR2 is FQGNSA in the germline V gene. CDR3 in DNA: TGTGCCAGCGGCTTAGTCCCGAGGGCCTACGAGCAGTACTTC. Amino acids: CASGLVPRAYEQYF.

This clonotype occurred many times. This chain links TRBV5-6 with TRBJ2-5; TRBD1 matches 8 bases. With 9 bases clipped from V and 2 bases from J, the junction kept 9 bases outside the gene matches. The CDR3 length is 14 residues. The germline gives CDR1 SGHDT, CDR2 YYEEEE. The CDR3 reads CATSEQGAQETQYF. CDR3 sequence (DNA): TGTGCCACTTCAGAGCAGGGGGCACAAGAGACCCAGTACTTC.

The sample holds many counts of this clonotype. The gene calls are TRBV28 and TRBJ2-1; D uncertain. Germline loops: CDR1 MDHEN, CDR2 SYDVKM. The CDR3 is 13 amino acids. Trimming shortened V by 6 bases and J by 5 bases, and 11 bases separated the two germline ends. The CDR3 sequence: CASSPISHNEQFF. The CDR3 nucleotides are TGTGCCAGCAGCCCCATCTCTCACAATGAGCAGTTCTTC.